The 5 T cell receptor beta chains reported below all come from one sample, sequenced in a study of shared clonotypes between healthy human individuals. Generated by immunoSEQ multiplex PCR, the TCRdb table keeps only in-frame clones and is missing some. The sample has over 100,000 clones, around 68% seen once. Sample: memory CD8+ T cells sorted from blood. This sample's subset: CD45RO+ cells pooled with CCR7-negative TemRA cells. Every receptor here comes from a woman aged 25-40 years in good health.

This chain uses TRBV28 with TRBJ2-7, with 7 bases identical to TRBD1. Germline CDR1 MDHEN, CDR2 SYDVKM. J was trimmed by 3 bases and V by 6 bases; bases with no gene match: 8. The CDR3 is 14 amino acids. The CDR3 spells CASSPTGAFYEQYF. The CDR3 DNA follows: TGTGCCAGCAGCCCAACAGGGGCATTCTACGAGCAGTACTTC. The full variable domain, completed using reference TRBV28 and TRBJ2-7, is DVKVTQSSRYLVKRTGEKVFLECVQDMDHENMFWYRQDPGLGLRLIYFSYDVKMKEKGDIPEGYSVSREKKERFSLILESASTNQTSMYLCASSPTGAFYEQYFGPGTRLTVT.

The chain combines TRBV7-9 with TRBJ2-3, with 7 bases lining up with TRBD2. The ends lost 2 bases at V and 2 bases at J; junction bases unmatched: 7. The CDR3 totals 16 residues. From germline, CDR1 is SEHNR and CDR2 FQNEAQ (reference sequence). CDR3 sequence reads: CASSLRLAGATDTQYF. CDR3 coding DNA: TGTGCCAGCAGCTTACGGTTGGCGGGAGCCACAGATACGCAGTATTTT.

This clone has ten or more counts. In nucleotides, the CDR3 is TGTGCCAGCAGTTTGAGGGAACGGGAGAATACCGGGGAGCTGTTTTTT. Its translation is CASSLRERENTGELFF. The chain employs TRBV28 and TRBJ2-2, with D perhaps matching TRBD2 (6 bases). This CDR3 contains 16 residues. Germline CDR1 is MDHEN and CDR2 is SYDVKM. V gave up 3 bases and J gave up 5 bases, with 16 bases separating them.

This chain joins TRBV29-1 and TRBJ2-3; 9 bases match TRBD2. This CDR3 has 14 residues. V was pared by 1 base and J by 2 bases, with 1 base of the junction left unmatched. Germline CDR1 reads SQVTM; CDR2 reads ANQGSEA. CDR3 protein: CSVEGLADTDTQYF. The DNA of the CDR3 is TGCAGCGTTGAAGGACTAGCGGACACAGATACGCAGTATTTT.

The rearrangement uses TRBV18 and TRBJ2-7; D might be TRBD1 (5 bases). V was trimmed by 4 bases and J by 5 bases, leaving 18 bases between them. The CDR3 totals 15 residues. The V gene's germline CDR1 is KGHSH and CDR2 LQKENI. The CDR3 sequence is CASSLPQGGADEQYF. The CDR3 DNA sequence: TGTGCCAGCTCACTTCCCCAGGGTGGTGCCGACGAGCAGTACTTC.